This TCR beta chain is drawn from a study of blood T cell repertoires in COVID-19. Study-level background: In each case, the material was cDNA or gDNA derived from T cells, B-cell-depleted T cells, or PBMCs.

Assignments of participants to cohorts depended upon their own reported clinical history. Cohort 3 recovered donors had two negative PCRs, clearance, or symptom resolution. The CDR3 contains 15 residues. The J segment lost 5 bases and the V segment lost 5 bases, leaving 8 bases of the junction unmatched. Germline CDR1 is SEHNR and CDR2 is FQNEAQ (reference sequence). Method: immunoSEQ multiplex PCR; TCRdb's copy keeps in-frame clones and lacks some. The sample records under 350,000 clones, 90% being singletons. The sequenced material came from PBMCs or T cells enriched from blood (not recorded which). The receptor was isolated from a man in his 60s who had recovered from COVID-19. This chain links TRBV7-9 with TRBJ2-7, with 11 bases matching TRBD1. DNA for the CDR3: TGTGCCAGCAGCGAGGACAGGGGGCATTTCAACGAGCAGTACTTC. Its translation: CASSEDRGHFNEQYF.